Each of the 28 T cell receptor beta chains below was sequenced from the same sample in a study of CD8 T cells in ankylosing spondylitis. TCRdb reanalysed the 5' RACE reads using MiXCR and keeps one entry per CDR3 protein. The sample has some 220,000 distinct CDR3 sequences, 8% to 11% seen once; the top ten hold 2.6%. Sequencing was performed on blood, either unsorted or a sorted T cell fraction (not recorded which). These receptors all come from a male donor with ankylosing spondylitis or in good health (not recorded which).

This clonotype was recorded at least ten times. The chain uses TRBV9 and TRBJ2-3, with D unresolved. V lost 0 bases, J lost 0 bases, and 8 bases lay in between. Germline CDR1 and CDR2: SGDLS and YYNGEE. The CDR3 covers 15 residues. The CDR3 spells CASSVGVYSTDTQYF. CDR3 nucleotide sequence: TGTGCCAGCAGCGTAGGGGTTTATAGCACAGATACGCAGTATTTT.

This clonotype was counted ten times or more. The V and J genes are TRBV30 and TRBJ2-7; unclear D gene. Trimming shortened V by 3 bases and J by 0 bases, and 9 bases separated the two germline ends. The CDR3 consists of 13 residues. Germline V gene lookup returns CDR1 GTSNPN and CDR2 SVGIG (reference sequence). In DNA, the CDR3 is TGTGCCTGGAGCACAAGGGTCTCCTACGAGCAGTACTTC. It specifies CAWSTRVSYEQYF.

Ten or more counts support this clonotype. The chain is built from TRBV5-1 and TRBJ2-1, with TRBD2 matching 7 bases. The germline CDR1 and CDR2 sequences are SGHRS and YFSETQ. This CDR3 region has 19 residues. V lost 4 bases and J lost 4; bases outside the gene matches: 20. The CDR3 loop is CASSREGASGHTGYNEQFF. CDR3 bases: TGCGCCAGCAGCCGAGAAGGGGCTAGCGGACACACGGGTTACAATGAGCAGTTCTTC.

This chain joins TRBV5-1 and TRBJ2-7; D remains ambiguous. Trimming stripped 2 bases from V and 5 bases from J, with 11 bases between. Germline CDR1 reads SGHRS; CDR2 reads YFSETQ. This CDR3 region has 13 residues. The CDR3 bases are TGCGCCAGCAGCTTAGCCCATCTTGACGAGCAGTACTTC. Amino acid sequence: CASSLAHLDEQYF.

The rearrangement uses TRBV10-3 and TRBJ1-5, with 7 positions matching TRBD1. The germline V gene has CDR1 ENHRY and CDR2 SYGVKD. J lost 6 bases, V lost 4 bases, and 6 bases had no gene match. The CDR3 loop spans 14 amino acids. CDR3 amino acids: CAISVRGGLQPQHF. The CDR3 DNA follows: TGTGCCATCAGTGTTCGAGGGGGCCTTCAGCCCCAGCATTTT.

This clonotype showed up many times. V and J are TRBV18 and TRBJ2-6, with a weak D call TRBD2 (5 bases). Between the trimmed V and J ends, which lost 3 bases and 0 bases, there was a span of 12 bases. The CDR3 consists of 17 residues. Germline CDR1 is KGHSH and CDR2 is LQKENI. CDR3 in amino acids: CASSPPGSRSGANVLTF. CDR3 DNA: TGTGCCAGCTCACCCCCGGGGTCTCGCTCTGGGGCCAACGTCCTGACTTTC.

This clonotype was counted at least ten times. The V gene is TRBV7-9, the J gene TRBJ2-7, with 9 bases lining up with TRBD1. The CDR3 is 15 residues long. V shed 5 bases and J 6 bases; nucleotides not matched to a gene: 11. Per germline, CDR1 SEHNR and CDR2 FQNEAQ (reference sequence). Written as DNA, the CDR3 is TGTGCCAGCAGCCCACAACCGGGACAGGGATCCGAGCAGTACTTC. Translated, it gives CASSPQPGQGSEQYF.

This clonotype was recorded at least ten times. V and J are TRBV25-1 and TRBJ2-7, with unresolved D. CDR3 length equals 14 residues. Trimming cost V 3 bases and J 0 bases, with 9 bases left between them. Germline CDR1 and CDR2: MGHDK and SYGVNS. In DNA form, the CDR3 reads TGTGCCAGCAGTGAGCAGGTATTCTCCTACGAGCAGTACTTC. This translates into CASSEQVFSYEQYF.

V usage is TRBV7-8 and J usage is TRBJ2-7, with D maybe TRBD2 (6 bases). Germline V CDR1 and CDR2: SGHVS, FQNEAQ. The ends were cut back, 5 bases at V and 4 bases at J, with 24 bases in the middle. This CDR3 region has 17 residues. The CDR3 sequence is CASSENSRDSWVYEQYF. The CDR3 DNA sequence: TGTGCCAGCAGCGAAAACTCCCGGGACTCCTGGGTGTACGAGCAGTACTTC.

This clonotype was seen ten or more times. This sequence joins TRBV30 and TRBJ2-3; D call uncertain. The germline V gene has CDR1 GTSNPN and CDR2 SVGIG (reference sequence). The CDR3 contains 15 residues. V lost 0 bases and J lost 2, with 12 bases in between. The chain's CDR3 is CAWSVMAPFTDTQYF. CDR3 DNA sequence: TGTGCCTGGAGTGTAATGGCTCCCTTCACAGATACGCAGTATTTT.

This chain connects TRBV6-5 to TRBJ2-1; no definite D call. The CDR3 is 15 amino acids. In germline, CDR1 is MNHEY, CDR2 SVGAGI. Deletions cut 1 base from V and 9 bases from J, with 16 bases between. CDR3 in DNA: TGTGCCAGCAGTTACTTAGCCGGTAGTGTGGGTGAGCAGTTCTTC. Its protein product is CASSYLAGSVGEQFF.

The sample holds many counts of this clonotype. The genes are TRBV20-1 and TRBJ1-2, with TRBD1 identical over 9 bases. The germline CDR1 and CDR2 sequences are DFQATT and SNEGSKA (reference sequence). The CDR3 has 13 residues. Trimming took 6 bases from V and 4 from J; bases not matched to a gene: 6. The CDR3 bases are TGCAGTGCCTGGGACAGGGAGGGCTATGGCTACACCTTC. Translating it yields CSAWDREGYGYTF.

The V and J genes are TRBV6-1 and TRBJ2-7; 8 positions match TRBD1. This CDR3 contains 14 residues. J gave up 2 bases and V 7 bases, and 7 bases lay outside the gene matches. The germline V gene has CDR1 MNHNS and CDR2 SASEGT. CDR3 amino acids: CASTQDRAPYEQYF. CDR3 in DNA: TGTGCCAGCACCCAGGACAGGGCACCCTACGAGCAGTACTTC.

This clonotype has ten or more counts. The V gene is TRBV12-3 or TRBV12-4, the J gene TRBJ1-2; 7 bases line up with TRBD1. The CDR3 sequence is 15 residues long. V shed 5 bases and J 8 bases; nucleotides not matched to a gene: 14. CDR3 residues: CASSLPTGRSGGYTF. The CDR3 bases are TGTGCCAGCAGTCTCCCGACAGGGAGGTCGGGCGGCTACACCTTC.

This clonotype was counted between two and nine times. The genes are TRBV6-1 and TRBJ2-7; TRBD2 matches at 13 bases. Germline V gene lookup returns CDR1 MNHNS and CDR2 SASEGT. This CDR3 has 16 amino acids. The ends lost 5 bases at V and 2 bases at J; junction bases unmatched: 6. CDR3: CASSTGGLAGAYEQYF. CDR3 coding DNA: TGTGCCAGCAGTACCGGAGGACTAGCGGGAGCCTACGAGCAGTACTTC.

This clonotype was found many times. The CDR3 sequence is CASSPFWGSDGETQYF. In DNA, the CDR3 is TGCGCCAGCAGCCCCTTCTGGGGAAGCGACGGAGAGACCCAGTACTTC. This chain uses TRBV5-1 with TRBJ2-5; no firm D call. There are 16 residues in the CDR3. Deletions cut 4 bases from V and 4 bases from J, with 20 bases between. Germline assignment: CDR1 SGHRS and CDR2 YFSETQ.

This clonotype was recorded a few times. The chain has TRBV6-5 and TRBJ2-6; 7 bases map to TRBD1. Germline V CDR1 and CDR2: MNHEY, SVGAGI. There are 16 residues in the CDR3. The junction had 2 bases not matched to a gene; V was cut back by 0 bases and J by 3 bases. The CDR3 sequence: CASSYSTGYGANVLTF. In nucleotides, the CDR3 is TGTGCCAGCAGTTACTCGACAGGGTATGGGGCCAACGTCCTGACTTTC.

The V and J genes are TRBV7-9 and TRBJ1-1; no clear D gene. Germline V gene sequence: CDR1 SEHNR, CDR2 FQNEAQ (reference sequence). The CDR3 has 15 residues. The ends were cut back, 5 bases at V and 4 bases at J, with 17 bases in the middle. CDR3 DNA: TGTGCCAGCAGCGCCGTGTTGTGGGTGGCCACTGAAGCTTTCTTT. Protein sequence: CASSAVLWVATEAFF.

This clonotype was detected many times. The genes are TRBV5-1 and TRBJ2-3; D gene ambiguous. CDR1 is SGHRS and CDR2 is YFSETQ in the germline V gene. This CDR3 contains 13 residues. The V gene lost 4 bases and the J gene lost 1 base, with 7 bases spanning the gap. CDR3 nucleotides: TGCGCCAGCAGCCCGTGGGGCACAGATACGCAGTATTTT. Its protein product is CASSPWGTDTQYF.

This clonotype was observed many times. V usage is TRBV10-3 and J usage is TRBJ2-7; D is ambiguous. This CDR3 region has 12 residues. V was shortened by 3 bases and J by 7 bases, with 10 bases between the two germline ends. Germline V CDR1 and CDR2: ENHRY, SYGVKD. The CDR3 DNA reads as TGTGCCATCAGTGACCCTCCCGGGGAGCAGTACTTC. This gives the protein CAISDPPGEQYF.

This clonotype was seen at least ten times. This sequence joins TRBV5-6 and TRBJ2-1; unclear D gene. CDR3 length equals 17 residues. Per the germline V gene, CDR1 is SGHDT and CDR2 is YYEEEE. V dropped 0 bases and J dropped 7 bases, with 20 bases sitting between them. CDR3 protein: CASSLGSGPLVGNEQFF. The DNA for the CDR3 is TGTGCCAGCAGCTTGGGGTCTGGACCCCTCGTGGGAAATGAGCAGTTCTTC.

This clonotype was counted at least ten times. This chain links TRBV12-3 or TRBV12-4 with TRBJ2-3; 7 nucleotides agree with TRBD2. V lost 1 base, J lost 2 bases, and 6 bases stayed unmatched. The CDR3 loop spans 16 amino acids. Here the CDR3 reads CASSLGAGILTDTQYF. CDR3 DNA sequence: TGTGCCAGCAGTTTAGGAGCGGGGATCCTCACAGATACGCAGTATTTT.

This clonotype was seen many times. The CDR3 protein is CASSPDRSYNEQFF. DNA for the CDR3: TGTGCCAGCAGCCCCGATCGCTCCTACAATGAGCAGTTCTTC. V usage is TRBV3-1 and J usage is TRBJ2-1; D not resolved. Germline CDR1 and CDR2: LGHDT and YNNKEL (reference sequence). Trimming took off 4 bases at V and 0 bases at J, with 7 bases between the two ends. The CDR3 is made up of 14 amino acids.

The chain employs TRBV30 and TRBJ2-7; the D gene is possibly TRBD1 (6 bases). Trimming pared 4 bases from V and 0 bases from J, leaving 7 bases between. The CDR3 runs to 12 residues. Germline V lookup: CDR1 GTSNPN, CDR2 SVGIG (reference sequence). The DNA for the CDR3 is TGTGCCTGGAAAGGGGGCTCCTACGAGCAGTACTTC. Protein sequence: CAWKGGSYEQYF.

This clonotype has more than one count but fewer than ten. This chain joins TRBV4-1 and TRBJ2-7, with no clear D. Trimming stripped 1 base from V and 4 bases from J, with 8 bases between. This CDR3 comprises 13 residues. CDR1 MGHRA and CDR2 YSYEKL come from the germline V gene. Here the CDR3 DNA reads TGCGCCAGCAGCCAAGGTAACGGATACGAGCAGTACTTC. Its translation: CASSQGNGYEQYF.

This clonotype was picked up many times. The chain recombines TRBV20-1 with TRBJ1-2, with D perhaps matching TRBD1 (6 bases). This CDR3 has 14 amino acids. V lost 0 bases and J lost 2, with 10 bases in between. Per germline, CDR1 DFQATT and CDR2 SNEGSKA (reference sequence). Here the CDR3 reads CSARDGGTNYGYTF. The CDR3 nucleotides are TGCAGTGCTAGAGATGGAGGGACAAACTATGGCTACACCTTC.

In this sample, this clonotype turned up many times. V gene TRBV7-2 combines with J gene TRBJ2-5; the match to TRBD2 covers 7 bases. Germline V gene data show CDR1 as SGHTA and CDR2 as FQGNSA. The ends lost 5 bases at V and 5 bases at J; junction bases unmatched: 11. The CDR3 length is 15 residues. The CDR3 DNA reads as TGTGCCAGCAGCCTCCCTAAAAGCGGGATGGAGACCCAGTACTTC. It is translated as CASSLPKSGMETQYF. Looking up the rest from reference TRBV7-2 and TRBJ2-5 gives the full variable domain: GAGVSQSPSNKVTEKGKDVELRCDPISGHTALYWYRQSLGQGLEFLIYFQGNSAPDKSGLPSDRFSAERTGGSVSTLTIQRTQQEDSAVYLCASSLPKSGMETQYFGPGTRLLVL.

This clonotype has just a few counts. This chain's CDR3 is CASSGGTASNTGELFF. CDR3 nucleotide sequence: TGTGCCAGCAGCGGGGGGACGGCCTCGAACACCGGGGAGCTGTTTTTT. This chain links TRBV5-5 with TRBJ2-2, with D possibly TRBD2 on 6 matching bases. CDR1 is SGHKS, CDR2 YYEKEE, per germline (reference sequence). The CDR3 runs to 16 residues. Between the trimmed V and J ends, which lost 4 bases and 0 bases, there was a span of 13 bases.